These 16 T cell receptor beta chains were sequenced from one sample in a study of T cell responses to AZD1222 COVID-19 vaccine (dated by TCRdb to the early 2020s). The sample's time point, from its label and the paper: about 28 days (+/-7) after the second vaccine dose. Receptors were amplified or captured by the immunoSEQ multiplex PCR assay. In its TCRdb copy, this immuneACCESS table keeps in-frame sequences only and misses some clones. Where compared with another copy, unresolved V genes explain less than half of these, and the others have no known cause. The sample includes roughly 140,000 clones, with approximately 92% observed a single time. The top ten clones comprise 3% to 3.5% of the sample. Material: peripheral blood, obtained 28 days after the second AZD1222 dose. The receptors shown here come from an adult who received the AZD1222 COVID-19 vaccine.

The genes are TRBV7-8 and TRBJ2-1; TRBD2 agrees at 13 bases. Germline CDR1 and CDR2: SGHVS and FQNEAQ. V lost 3 bases to trimming and J lost 0 bases; unmatched junction nucleotides: 5. The CDR3 has 18 amino acids. CDR3 nucleotide sequence: TGTGCCAGCAGCTTGGAGACTAGCGGGGGGAGCTCCTACAATGAGCAGTTCTTC. It is translated as CASSLETSGGSSYNEQFF.

In DNA form, the CDR3 reads TGTGCCAGCAGCTCACAACTTGGGACAGACCCAAGGCAGTACTTC. As protein: CASSSQLGTDPRQYF. The gene calls are TRBV2 and TRBJ2-7; 7 bases are a match to TRBD1. The germline V gene has CDR1 SNHLY and CDR2 FYNNEI. CDR3 length: 15 amino acids. V lost 6 bases to trimming and J lost 9 bases; unmatched junction nucleotides: 17.

J is TRBJ1-2 and V is TRBV4-2; D call uncertain. Germline V gene lookup returns CDR1 LGHNA and CDR2 YNFKEQ. V gave up 1 base and J gave up 6 bases, with 15 bases separating them. The CDR3 is 15 residues long. CDR3 nucleotides: TGTGCCAGCAGCCAAGGGCCGGGGAAAGTTGATGGCTACACCTTC. Its protein product is CASSQGPGKVDGYTF.

The chain combines TRBV18 with TRBJ2-5; D is uncertain. The CDR3 sequence is 14 residues long. Germline CDR1 and CDR2: KGHSH and LQKENI. Trimming shortened V by 5 bases and J by 2 bases, and 12 bases separated the two germline ends. The CDR3 region has the DNA TGTGCCAGCTCATCGCCGACGCTACAAGAGACCCAGTACTTC. Amino acids: CASSSPTLQETQYF.

V usage is TRBV5-5 and J usage is TRBJ1-5; perhaps TRBD1 as D (6 bases). Deletions cut 0 bases from V and 3 bases from J, with 7 bases between. The CDR3 runs to 14 residues. Germline assignment: CDR1 SGHKS and CDR2 YYEKEE (reference sequence). The CDR3 sequence is CASSLDRANQPQHF. In DNA, the CDR3 is TGTGCCAGCAGCTTGGACAGGGCCAATCAGCCCCAGCATTTT.

The CDR3 is CASSLAGDETQYF. The CDR3 nucleotides read TGCGCCAGCAGCCTAGCGGGAGACGAGACCCAGTACTTC. The genes are TRBV10-1 and TRBJ2-5; 10 positions match TRBD2. The J segment lost 5 bases and the V segment lost 6 bases, leaving 3 bases of the junction unmatched. The CDR3 runs to 13 residues. The germline CDR1 and CDR2 sequences are WNHNN and SYGVQD (reference sequence).

The chain combines TRBV11-2 with TRBJ2-1; TRBD2 matches 10 bases. Germline lookup yields CDR1 SGHAT and CDR2 FQNNGV. There are 15 residues in the CDR3. V was pared by 2 bases and J by 7 bases, with 5 bases of the junction left unmatched. In nucleotides, the CDR3 is TGTGCCAGCAGCTTACGAACTAGCGGGAATAATGAGCAGTTCTTC. Amino acid sequence: CASSLRTSGNNEQFF.

This chain links TRBV5-6 with TRBJ2-1; 10 positions agree with TRBD1. CDR1 is SGHDT and CDR2 is YYEEEE in the germline V gene. The CDR3 consists of 16 residues. J lost 7 bases, V lost 3 bases, and 10 bases had no gene match. This CDR3 reads CASSYRDRGSRNEQFF. The CDR3 nucleotides read TGTGCCAGCAGCTACCGGGACAGGGGTAGTCGTAATGAGCAGTTCTTC.

V is TRBV7-8 and J is TRBJ2-2, with 16 positions matching TRBD2. This CDR3 contains 19 residues. Germline V gene lookup returns CDR1 SGHVS and CDR2 FQNEAQ. The ends lost 1 base at V and 4 bases at J; junction bases unmatched: 6. DNA of the CDR3: TGTGCCAGCAGCTTAGTTGGGACTAGCGGGAGGGCCAGCACCGGGGAGCTGTTTTTT. It yields the protein CASSLVGTSGRASTGELFF.

V usage is TRBV30 and J usage is TRBJ2-6, with D uncertain. There are 13 residues in the CDR3. Germline CDR1 is GTSNPN and CDR2 is SVGIG (reference sequence). V was clipped by 3 bases and J by 2 bases, with 5 bases between them. This CDR3 is CAWRRAGANVLTF. The CDR3 nucleotides read TGTGCCTGGAGAAGGGCTGGGGCCAACGTCCTGACTTTC.

A word on this clone: Distinct nucleotide sequences in the sample also encode this CDR3. The V call is TRBV12-3 or TRBV12-4, the J call TRBJ1-5; no firm D call. Trimming removed 3 bases at V and 4 bases at J, with 4 bases between. The CDR3 runs to 12 residues. CDR3 residues: CASSLGNQPQHF. CDR3 coding DNA: TGTGCCAGCAGTTTGGGGAATCAGCCCCAGCATTTT.

V usage is TRBV27 and J usage is TRBJ2-3, with a tentative D call TRBD1 (5 bases). This CDR3 is 15 amino acids long. V lost 0 bases to trimming and J lost 2 bases, with 9 bases between them. CDR1 MNHEY and CDR2 SMNVEV come from the germline V gene (reference sequence). The CDR3 here is CASSLSGRDTDTQYF. As DNA, the CDR3 is TGTGCCAGCAGTTTATCGGGCAGGGACACAGATACGCAGTATTTT.

The J gene is TRBJ2-1, the V gene TRBV18, with TRBD2 matching over 8 bases. CDR1 and CDR2 (germline): KGHSH, LQKENI. Trimming removed 1 base from V and 1 base from J; junction bases left unmatched: 6. The CDR3 contains 17 residues. The CDR3 here is CASSPQAGVGSYNEQFF. As DNA, the CDR3 is TGTGCCAGCTCACCACAAGCGGGAGTGGGATCCTACAATGAGCAGTTCTTC.

This clone was observed a few times. The chain has TRBV12-5 and TRBJ1-1, with TRBD1 as a possible D gene (5 bases). CDR1 LGHNT and CDR2 FRNRAP come from the germline V gene. The CDR3 consists of 14 residues. Between the trimmed V and J ends, which lost 1 base and 4 bases, there was a span of 10 bases. DNA of the CDR3: TGTGCTAGTGGTTTGGGACATGGGGGCACTGAAGCTTTCTTT. This codes for CASGLGHGGTEAFF.

The CDR3 DNA follows: TGTGCCAGCAGTTTCGGGCAGTTGAACACTGAAGCTTTCTTT. Translating it yields CASSFGQLNTEAFF. The genes are TRBV27 and TRBJ1-1; D is unclear. This CDR3 comprises 14 residues. Per germline, CDR1 MNHEY and CDR2 SMNVEV (reference sequence). V was shortened by 3 bases and J by 0 bases, with 8 bases between the two germline ends.

This clone has just one count. CDR3 in DNA: TGTGCCAGCAGTTTGACGCCGAGCTCCTACAATGAGCAGTTCTTC. This codes for CASSLTPSSYNEQFF. The chain is built from TRBV27 and TRBJ2-1; D unclear. V was cut by 3 bases and J by 0 bases, with 9 bases left in between. CDR1 is MNHEY and CDR2 is SMNVEV in the germline V gene (reference sequence). The CDR3 runs to 15 residues.